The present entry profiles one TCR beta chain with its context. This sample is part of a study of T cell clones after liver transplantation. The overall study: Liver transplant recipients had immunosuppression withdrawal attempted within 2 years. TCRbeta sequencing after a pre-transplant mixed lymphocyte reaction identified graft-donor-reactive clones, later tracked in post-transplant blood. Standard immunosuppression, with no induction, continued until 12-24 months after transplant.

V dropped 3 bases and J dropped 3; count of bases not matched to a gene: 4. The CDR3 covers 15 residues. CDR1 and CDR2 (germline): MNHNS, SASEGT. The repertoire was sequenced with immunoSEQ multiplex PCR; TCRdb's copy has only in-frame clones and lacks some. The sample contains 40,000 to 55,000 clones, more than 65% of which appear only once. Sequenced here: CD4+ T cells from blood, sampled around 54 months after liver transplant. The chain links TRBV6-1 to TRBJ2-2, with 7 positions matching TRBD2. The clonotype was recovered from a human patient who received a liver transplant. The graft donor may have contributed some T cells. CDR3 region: CASSERDYHTGELFF. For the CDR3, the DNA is TGTGCCAGCAGTGAGAGGGACTACCACACCGGGGAGCTGTTTTTT.